Listed below are T cell receptor beta chains from one sample, sequenced in a study of blood T cells in healthy people across ages. Each CDR3 protein is one row after TCRdb ran MiXCR on the 5' RACE reads. The sample includes around 940,000 distinct CDR3 sequences, roughly half of them seen just once. Sequenced material: blood. Receptor source: a woman aged 55-75 years in good health. Both conserved end residues are part of each CDR3. D genes are given only for firm matches. Not every row has a clone size; where given, it reads once, few, many or a size class.

>-|-|TRBV24-1|TRBJ1-5
CATSDSRRALQPQHF
TGTGCCACCAGTGATTCCCGCAGGGCCCTTCAGCCCCAGCATTTT
>-|-|TRBV4-1|TRBJ2-7
CASSQETGEGSYEQYF
TGCGCCAGCAGCCAAGAAACAGGGGAGGGATCCTACGAGCAGTACTTC
>-|few|TRBV4-1|TRBJ2-7
CASSQVFGQGLSYEQYF
TGCGCCAGCAGCCAAGTCTTCGGGCAGGGACTTTCCTACGAGCAGTACTTC
>TRBD2|few|TRBV20-1|TRBJ2-1
CSASPGLAGNEQFF
TGCAGTGCTAGCCCGGGACTAGCGGGGAATGAGCAGTTCTTC
>TRBD1|-|TRBV6-2/TRBV6-3|TRBJ2-1
CASSYSGTGSFEQFF
TGTGCCAGCAGTTACTCGGGGACAGGGTCTTTCGAGCAGTTCTTC
>-|few|TRBV29-1|TRBJ2-5
CSVARGSGPQETQYF
TGCAGCGTGGCCAGGGGATCGGGACCCCAAGAGACCCAGTACTTC
>-|-|TRBV29-1|TRBJ2-1
CSASDRLNNEQFF
TGCAGCGCCTCGGACAGACTAAACAATGAGCAGTTCTTC
>-|-|TRBV29-1|TRBJ1-2
CSVPWGGNTILYGYTF
TGCAGCGTTCCCTGGGGAGGAAACACCATCTTGTATGGCTACACCTTC
>-|-|TRBV7-6|TRBJ2-7
CVSSLRQGTYEQYF
TGTGTCAGCAGCTTAAGGCAGGGTACCTACGAGCAGTACTTC
>-|-|TRBV24-1|TRBJ2-3
CATSDPGYSSTDTQYF
TGTGCCACCAGTGATCCCGGGTATTCTAGCACAGATACGCAGTATTTT
>-|-|TRBV6-6|TRBJ1-2
CASSAGTYYGYTF
TGTGCCAGCAGTGCCGGGACGTACTATGGCTACACCTTC
>TRBD2|-|TRBV28|TRBJ2-1
CASSLSRGRNREQFF
TGTGCCAGCAGTTTGTCCCGCGGGAGGAATCGGGAGCAGTTCTTC
>TRBD2|-|TRBV12-3/TRBV12-4|TRBJ2-3
CASSFGLETDTQYF
TGTGCCAGCAGTTTTGGACTAGAGACAGATACGCAGTATTTT
>TRBD2|-|TRBV20-1|TRBJ2-7
CSASIAGRAGFFYEQYF
TGCAGTGCTAGTATAGCGGGAAGGGCCGGGTTCTTCTACGAGCAGTACTTC
>TRBD1|-|TRBV12-3/TRBV12-4|TRBJ1-1
CASGGQVNTEAFF
TGTGCCAGCGGGGGACAGGTGAACACTGAAGCTTTCTTT
>TRBD2|few|TRBV20-1|TRBJ2-5
CSARITSGSVTQYF
TGCAGTGCTAGGATCACTAGCGGGAGTGTGACCCAGTACTTC
>-|once|TRBV6-5|TRBJ1-5
CASSPDRRDNQPQHF
TGTGCCAGCAGTCCCGACAGGCGGGACAATCAGCCCCAGCATTTT
>-|few|TRBV29-1|TRBJ2-5
CSVQLHLETQYF
TGCAGCGTTCAATTGCATCTGGAGACCCAGTACTTC
>-|-|TRBV6-1|TRBJ2-7
CASSDLGHGSYEQYF
TGTGCCAGCAGTGACCTAGGCCATGGCTCCTACGAGCAGTACTTC
>-|-|TRBV28|TRBJ2-7
CASSRTGLSSYERYF
TGTGCCAGCAGTCGAACCGGACTCAGCTCCTACGAGCGGTACTTC
>-|-|TRBV9|TRBJ2-5
CASSQEMSETQYF
TGTGCCAGCAGCCAAGAGATGTCAGAGACCCAGTACTTC
>-|-|TRBV2|TRBJ2-1
CASSGAEQFF
TGTGCCAGCAGTGGGGCTGAGCAGTTCTTC
>TRBD2|-|TRBV4-2|TRBJ2-4
CASSQPTSGLAENIQYF
TGTGCCAGCAGCCAACCGACTAGCGGATTAGCCGAAAACATTCAGTACTTC
>-|-|TRBV24-1|TRBJ1-2
CATSDPLTDGYTF
TGTGCCACCAGTGATCCGCTGACCGATGGCTACACCTTC
>-|few|TRBV5-1|TRBJ2-7
CASSLAEGFNYEQYF
TGCGCCAGCAGCTTGGCCGAAGGGTTCAACTACGAGCAGTACTTC
>-|-|TRBV27|TRBJ1-1
CASVGDCRAVDTEAFF
TGTGCCAGCGTGGGGGACTGCAGGGCGGTCGACACTGAAGCTTTCTTT
>-|-|TRBV12-3/TRBV12-4|TRBJ2-5
CASSFWAAQQETQYF
TGTGCCAGCAGTTTCTGGGCAGCCCAACAAGAGACCCAGTACTTC
>TRBD2|-|TRBV6-5|TRBJ2-1
CASSYYPSSAGAGNEQFF
TGTGCCAGCAGTTACTACCCTAGCTCGGCGGGAGCGGGCAATGAGCAGTTCTTC
>-|once|TRBV6-6|TRBJ2-1
CASRDWEERFF
TGTGCCAGCAGGGACTGGGAAGAGCGGTTCTTC
>TRBD2|-|TRBV20-1|TRBJ2-5
CSASRLAGGPYQETQYF
TGCAGTGCTAGTCGGCTAGCGGGAGGGCCGTACCAAGAGACCCAGTACTTC
>-|few|TRBV29-1|TRBJ2-1
CSVAAWDTRNEQFF
TGCAGCGTTGCGGCTTGGGACACTCGGAATGAGCAGTTCTTC
>TRBD2|many|TRBV27|TRBJ2-3
CASSFRAGAGITDTQYF
TGTGCCAGCAGTTTTCGGGCGGGAGCGGGGATCACAGATACGCAGTATTTT
>-|-|TRBV7-9|TRBJ2-5
CASSEDSSPIQETQYF
TGTGCCAGCAGCGAAGACTCATCCCCGATCCAAGAGACCCAGTACTTC
>-|-|TRBV30|TRBJ1-3
CAWSVRATPRGTIYF
TGTGCCTGGAGTGTACGGGCAACCCCCAGGGGTACCATATATTTT
>-|-|TRBV27|TRBJ2-7
CASRRVLTGAYYEQYF
TGTGCCAGCAGACGGGTTCTGACGGGAGCTTACTACGAGCAGTACTTC
>TRBD2|-|TRBV4-3|TRBJ2-5
CASSQDGWREGLGQYF
TGCGCCAGCAGCCAAGATGGGTGGCGGGAGGGCCTCGGGCAGTACTTC
>TRBD1|-|TRBV28|TRBJ2-7
CASTLQGAGEQYF
TGTGCCAGCACCCTACAGGGGGCCGGCGAGCAGTACTTC
>-|few|TRBV4-1|TRBJ2-6
CASSQYSGANVLTF
TGCGCCAGCAGCCAGTACTCTGGGGCCAACGTCCTGACTTTC
>TRBD1|-|TRBV28|TRBJ1-2
CASSPTRQGPYGYTF
TGTGCCAGCAGTCCAACCCGACAGGGTCCCTATGGCTACACCTTC
>-|-|TRBV29-1|TRBJ2-5
CSVEQGAGGETQYF
TGCAGCGTCGAACAGGGGGCGGGGGGAGAGACCCAGTACTTC
>TRBD1|-|TRBV18|TRBJ1-1
CASSPGQGSSTEAFF
TGTGCCAGCTCACCCGGACAGGGTTCAAGCACTGAAGCTTTCTTT
>TRBD2|-|TRBV7-2|TRBJ2-7
CASSLVSTSGSGEQYF
TGTGCCAGCAGCCTAGTTTCCACTAGCGGGAGTGGCGAGCAGTACTTC
>-|-|TRBV7-2|TRBJ1-2
CASSFTTGYVYTF
TGTGCCAGCAGCTTCACTACCGGTTATGTCTACACCTTC
>TRBD1|-|TRBV7-9|TRBJ2-7
CASSPWSGGDYEQYF
TGTGCCAGCAGCCCCTGGTCAGGGGGCGACTACGAGCAGTACTTC
>-|few|TRBV4-2|TRBJ2-5
CASSQRRIETQYF
TGTGCCAGCAGTCAGCGGAGGATAGAGACCCAGTACTTC